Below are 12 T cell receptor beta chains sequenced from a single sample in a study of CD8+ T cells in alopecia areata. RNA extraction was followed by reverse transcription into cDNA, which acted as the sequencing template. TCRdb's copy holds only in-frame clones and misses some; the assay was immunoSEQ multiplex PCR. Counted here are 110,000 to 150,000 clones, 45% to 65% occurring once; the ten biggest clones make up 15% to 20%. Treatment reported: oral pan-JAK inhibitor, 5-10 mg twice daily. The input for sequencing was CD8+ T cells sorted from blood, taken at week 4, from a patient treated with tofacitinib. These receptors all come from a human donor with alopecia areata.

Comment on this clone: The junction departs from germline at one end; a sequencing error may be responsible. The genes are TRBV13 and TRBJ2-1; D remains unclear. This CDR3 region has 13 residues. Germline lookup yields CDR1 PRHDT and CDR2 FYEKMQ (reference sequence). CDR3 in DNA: TGTGCCAGCAGCGTAGGACCCTACAATGAGCAGTTCTTC. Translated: CASSVGPYNEQFF.

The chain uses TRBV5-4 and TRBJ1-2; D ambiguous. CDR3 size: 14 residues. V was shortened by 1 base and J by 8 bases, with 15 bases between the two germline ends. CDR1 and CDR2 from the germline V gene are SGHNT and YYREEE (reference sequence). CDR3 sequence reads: CASSLNSWREGYTF. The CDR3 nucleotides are TGTGCCAGCAGCTTGAACAGCTGGCGGGAGGGCTACACCTTC.

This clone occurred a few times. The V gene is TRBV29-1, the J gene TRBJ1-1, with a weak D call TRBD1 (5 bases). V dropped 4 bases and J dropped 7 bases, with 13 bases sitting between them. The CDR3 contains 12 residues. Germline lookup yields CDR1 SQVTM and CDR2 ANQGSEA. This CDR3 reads CSVGGWEGEAFF. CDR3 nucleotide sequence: TGCAGCGTTGGGGGCTGGGAAGGTGAAGCTTTCTTT.

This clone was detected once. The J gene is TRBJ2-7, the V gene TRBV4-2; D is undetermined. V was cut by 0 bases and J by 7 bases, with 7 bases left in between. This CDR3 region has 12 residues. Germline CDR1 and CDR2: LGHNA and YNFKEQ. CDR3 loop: CASSQDWSEQYF. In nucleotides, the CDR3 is TGTGCCAGCAGCCAAGATTGGAGTGAGCAGTACTTC.

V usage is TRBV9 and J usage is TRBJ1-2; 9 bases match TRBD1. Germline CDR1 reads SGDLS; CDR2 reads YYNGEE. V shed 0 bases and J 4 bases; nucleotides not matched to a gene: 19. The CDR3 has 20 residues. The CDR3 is CASSVDGQGTEAHGIYGYTF. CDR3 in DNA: TGTGCCAGCAGCGTAGACGGACAGGGGACCGAAGCGCACGGCATCTATGGCTACACCTTC.

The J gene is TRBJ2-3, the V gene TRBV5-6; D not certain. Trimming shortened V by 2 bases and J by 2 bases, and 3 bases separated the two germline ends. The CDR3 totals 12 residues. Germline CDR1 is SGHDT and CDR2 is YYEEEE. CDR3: CASSFITDTQYF. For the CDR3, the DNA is TGTGCCAGCAGCTTTATCACAGATACGCAGTATTTT.

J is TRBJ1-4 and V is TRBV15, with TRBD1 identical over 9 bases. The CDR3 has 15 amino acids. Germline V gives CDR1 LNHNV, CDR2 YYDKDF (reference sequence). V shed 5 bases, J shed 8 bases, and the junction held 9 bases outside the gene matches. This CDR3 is CATSGPKTGGEKLFF. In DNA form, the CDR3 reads TGTGCCACCAGCGGGCCTAAGACAGGGGGAGAAAAACTGTTTTTT.

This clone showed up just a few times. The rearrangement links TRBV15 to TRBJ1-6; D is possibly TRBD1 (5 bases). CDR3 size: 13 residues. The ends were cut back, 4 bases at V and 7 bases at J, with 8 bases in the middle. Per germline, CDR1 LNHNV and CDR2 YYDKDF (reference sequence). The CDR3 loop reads CATSNGGNSPLHF. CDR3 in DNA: TGTGCCACCAGCAATGGGGGGAATTCACCCCTCCACTTT.

The CDR3: CASSSVGAYEQYF. DNA for the CDR3: TGTGCCAGCAGCTCCGTAGGGGCTTACGAGCAGTACTTC. The chain recombines TRBV6-6 with TRBJ2-7; D is possibly TRBD1 (5 bases). The CDR3 runs 13 residues. Germline assignment: CDR1 MNHNY and CDR2 SVGAGI (reference sequence). V was cut by 6 bases and J by 4 bases, with 13 bases left in between.

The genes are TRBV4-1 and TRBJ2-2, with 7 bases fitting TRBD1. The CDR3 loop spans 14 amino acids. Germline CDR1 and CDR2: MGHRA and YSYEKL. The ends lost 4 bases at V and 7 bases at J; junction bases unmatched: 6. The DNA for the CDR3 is TGCGCCAGCAGCCCCCAAGGGGGCCTCGGGGAGCTGTTTTTT. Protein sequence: CASSPQGGLGELFF.

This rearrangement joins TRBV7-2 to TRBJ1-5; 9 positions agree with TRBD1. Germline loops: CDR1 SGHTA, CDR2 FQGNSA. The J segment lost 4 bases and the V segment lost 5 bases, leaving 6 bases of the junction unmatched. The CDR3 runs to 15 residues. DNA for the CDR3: TGTGCCAGCAGCGAGGGACAGGGTACAAATCAGCCCCAGCATTTT. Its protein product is CASSEGQGTNQPQHF.

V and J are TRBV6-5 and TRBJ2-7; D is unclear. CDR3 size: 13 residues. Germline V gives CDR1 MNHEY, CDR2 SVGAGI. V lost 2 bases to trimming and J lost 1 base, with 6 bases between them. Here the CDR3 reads CASSYDWSYEQYF. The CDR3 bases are TGTGCCAGCAGTTACGATTGGTCCTACGAGCAGTACTTC.